These T cell receptor beta chains were read from a single sample in a study of T cell repertoires in cytomegalovirus infection. These TCRs' antigens remain unknown. TCRdb reprocessed the reads via MiXCR and lists one record per CDR3 protein. The sample contains around 69,000 distinct CDR3 sequences, around 28% of which appear only once. Specimen: CD8+ T cells from cultured PBMCs, collected from culture after CMV antigen stimulation. Receptors were obtained from a human donor in good health (CMV status not recorded). Some clones in this sample may be carry-over from other donors' samples. CDR3s include the opening cysteine and the closing phenylalanine or tryptophan. A D gene is named only where the DNA matches it firmly. Clone sizes are given selectively: once, few, many, or a class where the clone is expanded.

clone_size,j_call,d_call,v_call,cdr3_aa
-,TRBJ2-2,-,TRBV12-5,CGIPAGELFF
-,TRBJ2-7,TRBD2,TRBV20-1,CSAPSWTSFYGYEQYF
many,TRBJ1-5,-,TRBV7-6,CASSLNFNQPQHF
-,TRBJ1-5,-,TRBV27,CASSLWGGQPQHF
many,TRBJ2-1,TRBD2,TRBV2,CASSHWGASGRRPVNEQFF
medium-sized,TRBJ2-5,-,TRBV9,CASSVALTGSETQYF
-,TRBJ1-1,-,TRBV9,CASSVGGENTEAFF
-,TRBJ2-7,TRBD2,TRBV20-1,CSARTSGRAGQYF
-,TRBJ1-1,-,TRBV11-2,CASSLQGEAFF
many,TRBJ2-5,-,TRBV6-1,CASSEVSLAQETQYF
few,TRBJ2-2,TRBD2,TRBV6-8,CASSLLAGAVGELFF
few,TRBJ1-1,-,TRBV29-1,CSVEDEGSHWTEAFF
few,TRBJ2-2,-,TRBV2,CASSTRIANTGELFF
few,TRBJ2-1,-,TRBV6-8,CASSYSRSEQFF
-,TRBJ1-1,-,TRBV7-9,CASSQALMGTEAFF
-,TRBJ2-5,TRBD1,TRBV25-1,CASSARPTGRQETQYF
few,TRBJ2-7,-,TRBV7-9,CASSHPPGRGIYEQYF
-,TRBJ2-1,-,TRBV24-1,CATSDLNEQFF
many,TRBJ2-3,TRBD2,TRBV5-1,CASSLTAGSSTDTQYF
few,TRBJ1-2,TRBD1,TRBV4-1,CASSQMTGEYGYTF
-,TRBJ2-3,TRBD2,TRBV20-1,CSARVPPSGRAFSTDTQYF
-,TRBJ2-2,-,TRBV19,CASSAGLLNTGELFF
-,TRBJ2-7,TRBD2,TRBV7-2,CASSLAGGLYEQYF
few,TRBJ2-3,TRBD1,TRBV10-3,CAISGGQGGTGTGTDTQYF
few,TRBJ1-2,TRBD1,TRBV19,CASSIVGTGSDYGYTF
few,TRBJ2-1,-,TRBV6-6,CASSHLQVGSYNEQFF